This TCR beta chain appears in the sequencing data of a study of T cell responses to AZD1222 COVID-19 vaccine. Profiling relied on immunoSEQ multiplex PCR, and the TCRdb table lists in-frame clones only, not all of them. The sample lists approximately 44,000 clones; around three quarters were seen once. Germline-derived CDR1 and CDR2 are LGHDT and YNNKEL (reference sequence). CDR3 length: 16 residues. With 3 bases removed from V and 0 bases from J, the gap between germline ends came to 11 bases. The chain is built from TRBV3-1 (or the pseudogene TRBV3-2) and TRBJ1-4; the D is unclear. The sample in question was peripheral blood, obtained on day 0 of AZD1222 vaccination. The TCR comes from an adult in good health. CDR3 sequence reads: CASSHRQISTNEKLFF. DNA for the CDR3: TGTGCCAGCAGCCACCGGCAGATTTCAACTAATGAAAAACTGTTTTTT.